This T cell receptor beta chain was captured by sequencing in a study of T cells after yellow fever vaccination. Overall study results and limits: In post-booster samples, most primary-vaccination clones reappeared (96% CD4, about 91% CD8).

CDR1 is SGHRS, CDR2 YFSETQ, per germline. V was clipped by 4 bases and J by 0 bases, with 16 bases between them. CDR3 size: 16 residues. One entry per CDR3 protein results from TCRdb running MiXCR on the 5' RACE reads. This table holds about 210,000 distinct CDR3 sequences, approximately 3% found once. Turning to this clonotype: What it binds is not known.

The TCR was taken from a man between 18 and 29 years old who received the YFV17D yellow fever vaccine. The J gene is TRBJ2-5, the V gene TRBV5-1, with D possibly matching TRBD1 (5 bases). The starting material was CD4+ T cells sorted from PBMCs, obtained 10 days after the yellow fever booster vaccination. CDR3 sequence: CASSAYLRQYQETQYF. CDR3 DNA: TGCGCCAGCAGCGCCTACCTTCGACAGTACCAAGAGACCCAGTACTTC.